The rows below give T cell receptor beta chains drawn from one sample of a study of blood T cell repertoires in COVID-19. Produced via immunoSEQ multiplex PCR; TCRdb's table is partial and in-frame only. In the table there are fewer than 350,000 clones, around 90% of which are singletons. The sample was peripheral blood. The receptors come from a man aged 18 to 29 with active or convalescent COVID-19. Each CDR3 is given with its conserved first and last residue. The D gene is left open where the match is weak. The size field is filled for only some rows; it gives once, few, many or a size class.

.	TRBJ1-6	.	TRBV9	CASSDLAGRNSPLHF	TGTGCCAGCAGCGACCTCGCAGGGCGGAATTCACCCCTCCACTTT
.	TRBJ1-2	TRBD1	TRBV2	CASSPSYGQANYGYTF	TGTGCCAGCTCCCCTAGCTATGGACAGGCCAACTATGGCTACACCTTC
.	TRBJ2-1	TRBD2	TRBV19	CASSITGGARNEQFF	TGTGCCAGTAGTATAACCGGGGGGGCGCGTAATGAGCAGTTCTTC
.	TRBJ1-1	TRBD1	TRBV18	CASSPPRTGTKNTEAFF	TGTGCCAGCTCACCACCACGGACAGGGACGAAGAACACTGAAGCTTTCTTT
.	TRBJ2-2	.	TRBV6-5	CASSRNTGELFF	TGTGCCAGCAGCCGTAACACCGGGGAGCTGTTTTTT
.	TRBJ1-5	TRBD1	TRBV3-1/TRBV3-2	CASSLGTAFNQPQHF	TGTGCCAGCAGCCTAGGGACAGCCTTCAATCAGCCCCAGCATTTT
.	TRBJ2-4	TRBD2	TRBV18	CASSPRSLAGVAKNIQYF	TGTGCCAGCTCACCACGCAGTCTAGCGGGGGTAGCCAAAAACATTCAGTACTTC
.	TRBJ1-4	TRBD1	TRBV5-1	CASKELQGATNEKLFF	TGCGCCAGCAAAGAGCTACAGGGGGCAACTAATGAAAAACTGTTTTTT
.	TRBJ1-1	.	TRBV19	CASKDRATGNTEAFF	TGTGCCAGTAAGGACCGTGCGACAGGGAACACTGAAGCTTTCTTT
.	TRBJ1-1	TRBD1	TRBV7-3	CTSSLTGEGFTEAFF	TGTACCAGCAGCTTAACAGGGGAGGGGTTCACTGAAGCTTTCTTT
.	TRBJ2-1	.	TRBV7-9	CASSLLSNEQFF	TGTGCCAGCAGCCTCCTCTCGAATGAGCAGTTCTTC
.	TRBJ2-1	.	TRBV11-3	CASSPGGGSGEQFF	TGTGCCAGCAGCCCAGGTGGAGGGTCTGGTGAGCAGTTCTTC
.	TRBJ2-1	.	TRBV2	CASTADGRTGNEQFF	TGTGCCAGCACTGCGGACGGAAGAACGGGGAATGAGCAGTTCTTC
.	TRBJ2-7	TRBD2	TRBV6-1	CASSGPRAGLAVYEQYF	TGTGCCAGCAGTGGGCCGAGGGCGGGCCTAGCGGTGTACGAGCAGTACTTC
.	TRBJ1-2	.	TRBV10-3	CAISDRGRNYGYTF	TGTGCCATCAGTGACAGGGGAAGGAACTATGGCTACACCTTC
.	TRBJ2-1	.	TRBV5-1	CASKRGGNEQFF	TGCGCCAGCAAAAGGGGGGGGAATGAGCAGTTCTTC
.	TRBJ1-1	.	TRBV10-3	CAIRRDTQDTEAFF	TGTGCCATCCGCCGGGACACCCAGGACACTGAAGCTTTCTTT
once	TRBJ1-6	.	TRBV6-1	CASSEDMVYNSPLHF	TGTGCCAGCAGTGAAGACATGGTCTATAATTCACCCCTCCACTTT
once	TRBJ1-6	.	TRBV5-1	CASSLDGATNSPLHF	TGCGCCAGCAGCTTGGATGGGGCCACGAATTCACCCCTCCACTTT
.	TRBJ2-5	TRBD1	TRBV27	CASSRDRDETQYF	TGTGCCAGCAGTCGTGACAGGGACGAGACCCAGTACTTC
.	TRBJ2-3	.	TRBV3-1/TRBV3-2	CASSQVPGEGTDTQYF	TGTGCCAGCAGCCAAGTACCGGGGGAGGGCACAGATACGCAGTATTTT
many	TRBJ2-5	TRBD2	TRBV12-3/TRBV12-4	CASRSSGGETQYF	TGTGCCAGCAGATCTAGCGGAGGAGAGACCCAGTACTTC
.	TRBJ2-7	.	TRBV11-2	CASSFGRGGSYEQYF	TGTGCCAGCAGCTTCGGACGGGGAGGCTCCTACGAGCAGTACTTC